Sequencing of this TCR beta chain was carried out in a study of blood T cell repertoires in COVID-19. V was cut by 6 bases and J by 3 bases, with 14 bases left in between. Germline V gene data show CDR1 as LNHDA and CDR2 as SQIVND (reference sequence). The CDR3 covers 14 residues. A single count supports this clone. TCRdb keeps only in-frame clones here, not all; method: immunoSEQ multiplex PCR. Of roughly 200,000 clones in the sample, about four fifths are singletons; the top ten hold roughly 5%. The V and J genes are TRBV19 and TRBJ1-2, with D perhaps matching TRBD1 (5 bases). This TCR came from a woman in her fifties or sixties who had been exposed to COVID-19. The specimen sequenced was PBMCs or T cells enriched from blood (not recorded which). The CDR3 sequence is CASRPQGYHYGYTF. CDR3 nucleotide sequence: TGTGCCAGTAGACCCCAGGGTTATCACTATGGCTACACCTTC.